The next 25 T cell receptor beta chains were all read from a single sample in a study of cytomegalovirus exposure and HLA in healthy donors. Some clones are missing from TCRdb's copy, which holds only in-frame ones; the method was immunoSEQ multiplex PCR. In the table there are 55,000 to 70,000 clones, around 94% of which are singletons. Sequenced input: PBMCs. All receptors derive from a young man in good health and CMV-seronegative.

This chain links TRBV13 with TRBJ2-5; 15 bases align to TRBD2. The CDR3 has 18 amino acids. Germline lookup yields CDR1 PRHDT and CDR2 FYEKMQ (reference sequence). Germline trimming cut 4 bases from V and 5 bases from J; bases unmatched to any gene: 11. Here the CDR3 reads CASSSPGLAGGAGETQYF. The DNA for the CDR3 is TGTGCCAGCAGCTCTCCCGGACTAGCGGGAGGGGCGGGGGAGACCCAGTACTTC. The whole variable domain, remainder taken from reference TRBV13 and TRBJ2-5, is AAGVIQSPRHLIKEKRETATLKCYPIPRHDTVYWYQQGPGQDPQFLISFYEKMQSDKGSIPDRFSAQQFSDYHSELNMSSLELGDSALYFCASSSPGLAGGAGETQYFGPGTRLLVL.

J is TRBJ2-5 and V is TRBV11-2, with D uncertain. The CDR3 sequence is 14 residues long. Looked up from germline, CDR1 is SGHAT and CDR2 is FQNNGV. The germline V and J ends were trimmed by 2 bases and 5 bases, with 12 bases remaining between them. CDR3 region: CASSLMGRKETQYF. DNA for the CDR3: TGTGCCAGCAGCTTAATGGGCAGAAAGGAGACCCAGTACTTC.

The chain combines TRBV15 with TRBJ2-7, with D perhaps matching TRBD2 (5 bases). V was shortened by 0 bases and J by 5 bases, with 8 bases between the two germline ends. The CDR3 runs to 13 residues. Looked up from germline, CDR1 is LNHNV and CDR2 is YYDKDF (reference sequence). DNA of the CDR3: TGTGCCACCAGCAGAGATCGGGGTCACGAGCAGTACTTC. Translated: CATSRDRGHEQYF.

The chain combines TRBV5-1 with TRBJ2-4, with TRBD1 identical over 7 bases. The V and J ends lost 6 bases and 1 base, in that order; junction bases with no gene match: 10. This CDR3 has 16 amino acids. Looked up from germline, CDR1 is SGHRS and CDR2 is YFSETQ. CDR3 region: CASTLGGRGAKNIQYF. The CDR3 DNA is TGCGCCAGCACCCTTGGCGGCAGGGGGGCCAAAAACATTCAGTACTTC.

This sequence joins TRBV7-9 and TRBJ2-3; no clear D gene. Trimming pared 1 base from V and 0 bases from J, leaving 8 bases between. The CDR3 consists of 15 residues. Germline V gene lookup returns CDR1 SEHNR and CDR2 FQNEAQ (reference sequence). CDR3 coding DNA: TGTGCCAGCAGCTTAGACGGAGCCAGCACAGATACGCAGTATTTT. It yields the protein CASSLDGASTDTQYF.

The chain combines TRBV28 with TRBJ2-1; 13 nucleotides agree with TRBD2. Germline CDR1 reads MDHEN; CDR2 reads SYDVKM. After removal of 3 bases from V and 4 bases from J, the junction contained 0 bases not matched to a gene. This CDR3 has 15 residues. CDR3 residues: CASSLGLAGYNEQFF. Here the CDR3 DNA reads TGTGCCAGCAGTTTGGGACTAGCGGGATACAATGAGCAGTTCTTC.

V is TRBV28 and J is TRBJ2-4; TRBD1 matches at 7 bases. CDR3 length: 18 amino acids. CDR1 is MDHEN and CDR2 is SYDVKM in the germline V gene. Trimming removed 6 bases from V and 2 bases from J; junction bases left unmatched: 16. CDR3 DNA sequence: TGTGCCAGCAGATATGGCGGATACAGGGGAAAAACCAAAAACATTCAGTACTTC. It translates to CASRYGGYRGKTKNIQYF.

This chain links TRBV15 with TRBJ2-3; 10 nucleotides agree with TRBD2. CDR1 is LNHNV, CDR2 YYDKDF, per germline (reference sequence). This CDR3 spans 14 amino acids. V dropped 8 bases and J dropped 2; count of bases not matched to a gene: 4. The DNA for the CDR3 is TGTGCCACCGGAGCGGGAGGGGACACAGATACGCAGTATTTT. Protein: CATGAGGDTDTQYF.

The rearrangement links TRBV27 to TRBJ2-7; 7 bases match TRBD1. The J segment lost 6 bases and the V segment lost 5 bases, leaving 13 bases of the junction unmatched. The CDR3 is 15 residues long. Germline V gene lookup returns CDR1 MNHEY and CDR2 SMNVEV (reference sequence). CDR3 sequence: CASSERTGNRGEQYF. CDR3 in DNA: TGTGCCAGCAGTGAGCGGACAGGTAACCGGGGCGAGCAGTACTTC.

This chain connects TRBV19 to TRBJ2-5; a weak D match, TRBD1 (6 bases). The CDR3 totals 14 residues. Germline V lookup: CDR1 LNHDA, CDR2 SQIVND (reference sequence). V was pared by 6 bases and J by 5 bases, with 16 bases between. The CDR3 region is CASSVTGSDETQYF. The CDR3, as DNA: TGTGCCAGTAGCGTGACAGGATCTGACGAGACCCAGTACTTC.

The chain uses TRBV29-1 and TRBJ2-2; 7 nucleotides line up with TRBD2. This CDR3 spans 15 amino acids. V lost 2 bases, J lost 5 bases, and 8 bases stayed unmatched. Per germline, CDR1 SQVTM and CDR2 ANQGSEA. The CDR3 reads CSVERAGAGTGELFF. The CDR3 DNA is TGCAGCGTTGAAAGGGCGGGAGCGGGGACCGGGGAGCTGTTTTTT.

This chain links TRBV6-1 with TRBJ2-7; TRBD1 is a possible D gene (5 bases). The germline V gene encodes CDR1 MNHNS and CDR2 SASEGT. The CDR3 is 14 amino acids. Trimming left V 1 base short and J 2 bases short, with 9 bases between. The CDR3 nucleotides are TGTGCCAGCAGTGAAGGCCCAGGGACCTACGAGCAGTACTTC. Translation gives CASSEGPGTYEQYF.

The chain carries TRBV4-1 and TRBJ2-1, with TRBD2 matching over 10 bases. In germline, CDR1 is MGHRA, CDR2 YSYEKL. The junction had 3 bases not matched to a gene; V was cut back by 0 bases and J by 4 bases. This CDR3 contains 16 residues. DNA for the CDR3: TGCGCCAGCAGCCAAGAGGGGACTAGCGTATACAATGAGCAGTTCTTC. Protein sequence: CASSQEGTSVYNEQFF.

CDR3 bases: TGTGCCAGCAGAGGACAGGTAAATCAGCCCCAGCATTTT. Its protein product is CASRGQVNQPQHF. The chain links TRBV28 to TRBJ1-5; TRBD1 agrees at 7 bases. Unmatched junction bases numbered 3, after V lost 6 bases and J lost 4 bases. Looked up from germline, CDR1 is MDHEN and CDR2 is SYDVKM. This CDR3 has 13 residues.

This clone was recorded a few times. J is TRBJ2-7 and V is TRBV19; 14 positions match TRBD2. The CDR3 length is 15 residues. The V gene end was trimmed by 5 bases and the J gene end by 5 bases; junction bases not matched to a gene: 5. Germline-derived CDR1 and CDR2 are LNHDA and SQIVND (reference sequence). The CDR3 sequence is CASSQGTSGSDEQYF. Written as DNA, the CDR3 is TGTGCCAGTAGTCAAGGGACTAGCGGGAGCGACGAGCAGTACTTC.

This clone occurred once. The rearrangement joins TRBV6-5 to TRBJ2-3, with D possibly matching TRBD2 (5 bases). Germline values: CDR1 MNHEY, CDR2 SVGAGI. V lost 0 bases and J 5 bases, leaving 15 bases between the germline ends. The CDR3 runs to 16 residues. The CDR3 sequence is CASSYSLERRKDTQYF. DNA of the CDR3: TGTGCCAGCAGTTACTCGCTGGAGCGGAGGAAAGATACGCAGTATTTT.

The CDR3 nucleotides read TGTGCCAGCAGCTTGGAGCTGGTGAACAATGAGCAGTTCTTC. Protein sequence: CASSLELVNNEQFF. The rearrangement links TRBV5-4 to TRBJ2-1; no clear D gene. V was cut by 0 bases and J by 5 bases, with 9 bases left in between. The germline V gene has CDR1 SGHNT and CDR2 YYREEE (reference sequence). CDR3 size: 14 residues.

V and J are TRBV27 and TRBJ1-2, with TRBD1 matching over 10 bases. Germline V CDR1 and CDR2: MNHEY, SMNVEV (reference sequence). V shed 4 bases and J 5 bases; nucleotides not matched to a gene: 10. This CDR3 comprises 16 residues. CDR3 bases: TGTGCCAGCAGTTCGACAGGGGGCTCTCCACCATATGGCTACACCTTC. This sequence encodes CASSSTGGSPPYGYTF.

The V call is TRBV30, the J call TRBJ1-5; TRBD1 agrees at 7 bases. The CDR3 runs 12 residues. Germline V lookup: CDR1 GTSNPN, CDR2 SVGIG (reference sequence). V shed 4 bases, J shed 5 bases, and the junction held 2 bases outside the gene matches. The CDR3 region has the DNA TGTGCCTGGACCCAGGGGGATCAGCCCCAGCATTTT. It is translated as CAWTQGDQPQHF.

This rearrangement joins TRBV27 to TRBJ1-1; 7 nucleotides line up with TRBD1. Germline assignment: CDR1 MNHEY and CDR2 SMNVEV (reference sequence). This CDR3 is built from 14 residues. Trimming took 4 bases from V and 5 from J; bases not matched to a gene: 7. CDR3 in DNA: TGTGCCAGCAGTTCTACAGGGGTTCGGACTGAAGCTTTCTTT. Amino acids: CASSSTGVRTEAFF.

The V gene is TRBV11-3, the J gene TRBJ2-5; D is perhaps TRBD2 (6 bases). CDR1 is SGHNT and CDR2 is YENEEA in the germline V gene. Trimming took off 3 bases at V and 4 bases at J, with 24 bases between the two ends. The CDR3 extends over 18 amino acids. CDR3 nucleotide sequence: TGTGCCAGCAGCTTTCCCTTGACTAGAACCACAAAGAGAGAGACCCAGTACTTC. Translated: CASSFPLTRTTKRETQYF.

This chain uses TRBV7-9 with TRBJ2-4; 8 bases fit TRBD1. Per the germline V gene, CDR1 is SEHNR and CDR2 is FQNEAQ (reference sequence). V lost 6 bases to trimming and J lost 8 bases; unmatched junction nucleotides: 6. The CDR3 extends over 13 amino acids. In DNA, the CDR3 is TGTGCCAGCAGACCCGACAGGGGTGACATTCAGTACTTC. Translating it yields CASRPDRGDIQYF.

This clone showed up just a few times. The chain's CDR3 is CASSSSGSRDEQFF. CDR3 DNA sequence: TGTGCCAGCAGCTCTAGCGGGAGTAGGGATGAGCAGTTCTTC. V usage is TRBV7-9 and J usage is TRBJ2-1, with 10 bases aligning to TRBD2. The CDR3 runs to 14 residues. Looked up from germline, CDR1 is SEHNR and CDR2 is FQNEAQ (reference sequence). V lost 4 bases and J lost 8; bases outside the gene matches: 5.

The chain is built from TRBV28 and TRBJ2-7, with 12 bases that match TRBD1. CDR3 length equals 18 residues. In germline, CDR1 is MDHEN, CDR2 SYDVKM. J gave up 5 bases and V 5 bases, and 16 bases lay outside the gene matches. The CDR3 nucleotides read TGTGCCAGCAGTATCATCAACTACTCGGGACAGGGGGCCAACGAGCAGTACTTC. Its translation: CASSIINYSGQGANEQYF.

This chain connects TRBV5-1 to TRBJ1-4; TRBD1 agrees at 7 bases. CDR3 length: 13 amino acids. Germline-derived CDR1 and CDR2 are SGHRS and YFSETQ. With V trimmed by 7 bases and J by 6 bases, 6 bases remained unmatched. As DNA, the CDR3 is TGCGCCAGCCAACAGGGGACCGATGAAAAACTGTTTTTT. Its translation is CASQQGTDEKLFF.